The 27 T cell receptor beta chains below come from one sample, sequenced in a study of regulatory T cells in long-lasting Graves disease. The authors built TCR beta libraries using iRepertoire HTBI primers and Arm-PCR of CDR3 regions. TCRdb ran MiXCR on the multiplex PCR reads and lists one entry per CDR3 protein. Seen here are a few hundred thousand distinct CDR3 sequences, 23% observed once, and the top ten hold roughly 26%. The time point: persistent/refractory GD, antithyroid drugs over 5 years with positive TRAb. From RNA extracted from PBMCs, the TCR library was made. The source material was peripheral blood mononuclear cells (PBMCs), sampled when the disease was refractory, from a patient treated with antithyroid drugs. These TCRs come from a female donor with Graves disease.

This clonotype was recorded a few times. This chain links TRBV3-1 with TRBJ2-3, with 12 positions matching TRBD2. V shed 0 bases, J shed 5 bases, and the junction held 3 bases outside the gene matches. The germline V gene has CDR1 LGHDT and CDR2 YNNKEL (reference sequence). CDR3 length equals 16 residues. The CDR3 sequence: CASSQDTGLAGDTQYF. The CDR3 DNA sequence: TGTGCCAGCAGCCAAGACACGGGACTAGCGGGAGATACGCAGTATTTT.

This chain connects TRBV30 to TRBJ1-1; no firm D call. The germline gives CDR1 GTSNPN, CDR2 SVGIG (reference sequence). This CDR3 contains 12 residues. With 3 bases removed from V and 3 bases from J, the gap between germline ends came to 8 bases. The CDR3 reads CAWSPVHTEAFF. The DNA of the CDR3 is TGTGCCTGGAGCCCAGTCCACACTGAAGCTTTCTTT.

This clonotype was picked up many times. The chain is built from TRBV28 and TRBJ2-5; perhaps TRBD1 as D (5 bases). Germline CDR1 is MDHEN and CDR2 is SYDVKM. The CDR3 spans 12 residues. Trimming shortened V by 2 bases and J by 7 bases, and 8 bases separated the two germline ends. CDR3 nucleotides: TGTGCCAGCAGTTTACAAAGGGGGACCCAGTACTTC. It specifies CASSLQRGTQYF.

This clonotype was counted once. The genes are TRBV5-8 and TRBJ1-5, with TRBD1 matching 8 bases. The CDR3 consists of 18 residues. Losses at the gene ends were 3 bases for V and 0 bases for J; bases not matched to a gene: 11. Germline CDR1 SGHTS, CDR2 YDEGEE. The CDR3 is CASSSGQGNIYSNQPQHF. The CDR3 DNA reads TGTGCCAGCAGCTCCGGACAGGGAAACATTTATAGCAATCAGCCCCAGCATTTT. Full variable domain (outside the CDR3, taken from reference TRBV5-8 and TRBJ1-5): EAGVTQSPTHLIKTRGQQATLRCSPISGHTSVYWYQQALGLGLQFLLWYDEGEERNRGNFPPRFSGRQFPNYSSELNVNALELEDSALYLCASSSGQGNIYSNQPQHFGDGTRLSIL.

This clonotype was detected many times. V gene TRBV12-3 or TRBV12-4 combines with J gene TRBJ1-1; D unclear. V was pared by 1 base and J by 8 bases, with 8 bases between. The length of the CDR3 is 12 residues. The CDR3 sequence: CASSLGGREAFF. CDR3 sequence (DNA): TGTGCCAGCAGTTTAGGGGGTAGGGAAGCTTTCTTT.

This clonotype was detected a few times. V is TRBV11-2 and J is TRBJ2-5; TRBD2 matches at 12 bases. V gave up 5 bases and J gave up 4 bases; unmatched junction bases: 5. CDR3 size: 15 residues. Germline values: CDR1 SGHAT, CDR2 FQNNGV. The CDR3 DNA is TGTGCCAGCAGCCCGACTAGCGGGAGACCAGAGACCCAGTACTTC. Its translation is CASSPTSGRPETQYF. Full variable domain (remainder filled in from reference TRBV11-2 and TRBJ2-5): EAGVAQSPRYKIIEKRQSVAFWCNPISGHATLYWYQQILGQGPKLLIQFQNNGVVDDSQLPKDRFSAERLKGVDSTLKIQPAKLEDSAVYLCASSPTSGRPETQYFGPGTRLLVL.

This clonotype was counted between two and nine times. CDR3 sequence: CASKIAGYSYEQYF. The CDR3, as DNA: TGTGCCAGTAAGATTGCGGGGTACTCCTACGAGCAGTACTTC. The V gene is TRBV19, the J gene TRBJ2-7; D might be TRBD2 (6 bases). V was pared by 7 bases and J by 0 bases, with 13 bases between. Germline CDR1 and CDR2: LNHDA and SQIVND (reference sequence). The CDR3 sequence is 14 residues long. Looking up the rest from reference TRBV19 and TRBJ2-7 gives the full variable domain: DGGITQSPKYLFRKEGQNVTLSCEQNLNHDAMYWYRQDPGQGLRLIYYSQIVNDFQKGDIAEGYSVSREKKESFPLTVTSAQKNPTAFYLCASKIAGYSYEQYFGPGTRLTVT.

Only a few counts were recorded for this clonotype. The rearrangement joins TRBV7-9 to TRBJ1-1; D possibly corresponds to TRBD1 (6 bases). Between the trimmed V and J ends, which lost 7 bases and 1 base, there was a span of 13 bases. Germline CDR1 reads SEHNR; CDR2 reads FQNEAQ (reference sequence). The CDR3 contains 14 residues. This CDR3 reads CASKPRTENTEAFF. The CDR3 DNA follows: TGTGCCAGCAAGCCGAGGACAGAGAACACTGAAGCTTTCTTT. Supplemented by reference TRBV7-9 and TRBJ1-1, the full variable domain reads DTGVSQNPRHKITKRGQNVTFRCDPISEHNRLYWYRQTLGQGPEFLTYFQNEAQLEKSRLLSDRFSAERPKGSFSTLEIQRTEQGDSAMYLCASKPRTENTEAFFGQGTRLTVV.

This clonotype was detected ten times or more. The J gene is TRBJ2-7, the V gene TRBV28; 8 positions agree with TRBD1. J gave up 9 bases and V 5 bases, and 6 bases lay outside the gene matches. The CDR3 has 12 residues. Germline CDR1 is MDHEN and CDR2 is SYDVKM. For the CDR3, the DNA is TGTGCCAGCAGTGGACAGGGCAGAGGGCAGTACTTC. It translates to CASSGQGRGQYF.

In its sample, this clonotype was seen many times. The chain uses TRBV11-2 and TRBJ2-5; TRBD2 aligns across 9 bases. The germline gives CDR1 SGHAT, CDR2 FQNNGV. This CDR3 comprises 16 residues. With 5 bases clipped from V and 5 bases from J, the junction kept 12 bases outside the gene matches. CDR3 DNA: TGTGCCAGCAGCCTACGGCTAGCGGGAATATCTGAGACCCAGTACTTC. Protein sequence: CASSLRLAGISETQYF.

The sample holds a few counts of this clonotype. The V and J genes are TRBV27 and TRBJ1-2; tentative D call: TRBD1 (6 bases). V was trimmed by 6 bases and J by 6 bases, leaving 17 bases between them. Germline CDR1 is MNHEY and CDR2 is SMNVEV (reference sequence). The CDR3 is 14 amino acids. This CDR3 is CASRHSTGSDGYTF. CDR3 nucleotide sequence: TGTGCCAGCAGGCATTCCACAGGGAGTGATGGCTACACCTTC.

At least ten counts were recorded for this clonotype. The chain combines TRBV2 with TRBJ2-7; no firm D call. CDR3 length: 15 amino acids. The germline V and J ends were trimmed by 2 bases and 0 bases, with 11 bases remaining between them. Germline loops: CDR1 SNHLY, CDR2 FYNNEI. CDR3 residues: CASSEWQEFSYEQYF. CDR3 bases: TGTGCCAGCAGTGAATGGCAGGAATTCTCCTACGAGCAGTACTTC.

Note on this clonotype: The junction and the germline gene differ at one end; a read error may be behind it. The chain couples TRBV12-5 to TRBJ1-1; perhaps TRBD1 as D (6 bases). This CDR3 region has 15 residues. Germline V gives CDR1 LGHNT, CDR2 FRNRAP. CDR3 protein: CASGPSRDISTEVFF. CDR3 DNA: TGTGCTAGTGGTCCCAGCCGGGACATAAGCACTGAAGTTTTCTTT.

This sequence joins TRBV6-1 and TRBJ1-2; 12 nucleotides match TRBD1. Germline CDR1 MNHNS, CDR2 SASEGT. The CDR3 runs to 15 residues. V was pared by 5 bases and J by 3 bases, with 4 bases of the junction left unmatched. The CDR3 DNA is TGTGCCAGCAGTCCCGGGACAGGGGGCCACTATGGCTACACCTTC. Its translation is CASSPGTGGHYGYTF.

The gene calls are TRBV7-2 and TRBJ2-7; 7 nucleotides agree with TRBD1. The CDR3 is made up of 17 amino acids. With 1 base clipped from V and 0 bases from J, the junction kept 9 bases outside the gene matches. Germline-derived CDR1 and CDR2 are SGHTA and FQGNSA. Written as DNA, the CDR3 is TGTGCCAGCAGCTTAGTGAGTACGGCAGGGGGCTCCTACGAGCAGTACTTC. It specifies CASSLVSTAGGSYEQYF.

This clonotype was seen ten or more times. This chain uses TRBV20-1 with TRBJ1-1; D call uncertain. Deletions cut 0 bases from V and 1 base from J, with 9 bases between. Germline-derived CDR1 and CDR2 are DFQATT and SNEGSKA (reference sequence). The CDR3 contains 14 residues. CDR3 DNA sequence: TGCAGTGCTAGAGATCTACAGAAGAACACTGAAGCTTTCTTT. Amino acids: CSARDLQKNTEAFF.

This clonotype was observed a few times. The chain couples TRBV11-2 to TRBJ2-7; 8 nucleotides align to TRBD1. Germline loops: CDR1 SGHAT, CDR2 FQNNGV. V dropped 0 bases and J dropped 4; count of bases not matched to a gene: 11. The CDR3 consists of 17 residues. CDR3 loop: CASSLDPRAGGRYEQYF. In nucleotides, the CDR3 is TGTGCCAGCAGCTTAGATCCCCGGGCAGGGGGCAGGTACGAGCAGTACTTC.

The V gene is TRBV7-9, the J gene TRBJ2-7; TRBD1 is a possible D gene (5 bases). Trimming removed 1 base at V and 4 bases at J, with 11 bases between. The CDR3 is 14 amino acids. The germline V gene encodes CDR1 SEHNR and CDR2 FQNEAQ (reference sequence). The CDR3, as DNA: TGTGCCAGCAGCTTAGGGGGCATGGGTTACGAGCAGTACTTC. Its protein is CASSLGGMGYEQYF. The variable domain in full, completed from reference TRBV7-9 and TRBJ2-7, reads DTGVSQNPRHKITKRGQNVTFRCDPISEHNRLYWYRQTLGQGPEFLTYFQNEAQLEKSRLLSDRFSAERPKGSFSTLEIQRTEQGDSAMYLCASSLGGMGYEQYFGPGTRLTVT.

CDR3 in DNA: TGTGCCAGCAGTTACTCGATCTCTGGGAACACTGAAGCTTTCTTT. Its translation: CASSYSISGNTEAFF. The chain combines TRBV27 with TRBJ1-1; D is unclear. The ends were cut back, 4 bases at V and 1 base at J, with 13 bases in the middle. Per germline, CDR1 MNHEY and CDR2 SMNVEV (reference sequence). The CDR3 sequence is 15 residues long.

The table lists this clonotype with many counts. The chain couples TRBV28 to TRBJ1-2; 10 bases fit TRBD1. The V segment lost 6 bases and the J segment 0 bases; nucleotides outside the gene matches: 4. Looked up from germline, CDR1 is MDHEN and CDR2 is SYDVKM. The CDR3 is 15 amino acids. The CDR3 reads CASRGQGSPNYGYTF. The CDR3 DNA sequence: TGTGCCAGCAGGGGACAGGGGTCTCCTAACTATGGCTACACCTTC.

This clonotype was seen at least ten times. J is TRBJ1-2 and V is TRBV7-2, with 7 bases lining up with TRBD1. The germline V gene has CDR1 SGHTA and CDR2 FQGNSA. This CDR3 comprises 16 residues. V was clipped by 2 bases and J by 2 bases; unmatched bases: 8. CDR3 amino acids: CASSLWPRGGNYGYTF. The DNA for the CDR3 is TGTGCCAGCAGCTTATGGCCCCGAGGGGGCAACTATGGCTACACCTTC.

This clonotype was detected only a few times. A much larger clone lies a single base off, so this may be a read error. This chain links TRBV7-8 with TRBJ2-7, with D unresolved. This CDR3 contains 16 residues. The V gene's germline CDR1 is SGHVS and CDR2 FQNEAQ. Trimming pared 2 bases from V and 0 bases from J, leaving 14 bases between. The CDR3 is CASSLSSTPSSYEQYF. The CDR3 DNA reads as TGTGCCAGCAGCTTAAGTAGTACGCCGAGCTCCTACGAGCAGTACTTC.

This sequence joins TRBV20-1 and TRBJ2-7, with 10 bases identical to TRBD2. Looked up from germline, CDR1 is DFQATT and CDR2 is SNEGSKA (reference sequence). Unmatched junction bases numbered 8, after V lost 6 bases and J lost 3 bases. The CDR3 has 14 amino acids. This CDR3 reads CSAKGLASRYEQYF. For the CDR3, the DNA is TGCAGTGCAAAGGGACTAGCGAGCCGCTACGAGCAGTACTTC.

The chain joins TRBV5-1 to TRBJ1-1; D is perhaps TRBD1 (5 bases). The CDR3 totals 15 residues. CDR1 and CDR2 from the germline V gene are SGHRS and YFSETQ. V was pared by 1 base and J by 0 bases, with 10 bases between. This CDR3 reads CASSLTGRLNTEAFF. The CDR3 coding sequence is TGCGCCAGCAGCTTGACGGGACGGCTGAACACTGAAGCTTTCTTT.

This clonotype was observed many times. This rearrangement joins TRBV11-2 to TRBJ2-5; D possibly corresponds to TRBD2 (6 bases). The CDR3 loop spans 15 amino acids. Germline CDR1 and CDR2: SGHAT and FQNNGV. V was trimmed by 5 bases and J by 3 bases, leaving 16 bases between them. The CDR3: CASSARYQREETQYF. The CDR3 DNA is TGTGCCAGCAGCGCTCGGTATCAGCGGGAAGAGACCCAGTACTTC.

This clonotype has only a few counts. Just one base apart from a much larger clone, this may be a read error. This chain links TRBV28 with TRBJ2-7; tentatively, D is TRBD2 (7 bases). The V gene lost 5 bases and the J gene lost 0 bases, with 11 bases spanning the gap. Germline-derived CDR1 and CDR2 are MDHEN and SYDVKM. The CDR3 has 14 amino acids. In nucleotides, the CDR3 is TGTGCCAGCAGTGGGGGGGCGAACTCCTACGAGCAGTACTTC. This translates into CASSGGANSYEQYF.

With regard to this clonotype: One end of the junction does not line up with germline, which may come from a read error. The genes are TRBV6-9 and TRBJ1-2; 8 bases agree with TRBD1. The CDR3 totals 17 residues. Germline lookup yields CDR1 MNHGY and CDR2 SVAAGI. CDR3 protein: CASSYDSQGAFSLGCTF. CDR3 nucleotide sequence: TGTGCCAGCAGTTACGACTCTCAGGGGGCGTTTTCCCTTGGCTGCACCTTC.